The source of this TCR beta chain is a study of blood T cell repertoires in COVID-19. With V trimmed by 10 bases and J by 0 bases, 13 bases remained unmatched. CDR3 size: 17 residues. Germline assignment: CDR1 ENHRY and CDR2 SYGVKD. Using immunoSEQ multiplex PCR, the repertoire was profiled, and TCRdb retains in-frame clones only, with some absent. The table includes about 120,000 clones, just under 80% detected once. This TCR derives from a human donor in a cohort sampled during active COVID-19. The chain carries TRBV10-3 and TRBJ1-5, with 9 bases matching TRBD1. The sequenced sample was peripheral blood. The CDR3 loop is CATRTGTGQYSNQPQHF. DNA of the CDR3: TGTGCCACTCGGACAGGGACAGGGCAATATAGCAATCAGCCCCAGCATTTT.